This TCR beta chain derives from a study of T cells after yellow fever vaccination (dated by TCRdb to the late 2010s). Regarding the research as a whole: The SMART-Seq v4 Ultra Low Input RNA kit was used to prepare libraries from fractions with low cell numbers. Blood was collected at multiple timepoints before and after primary and secondary immunization, and bulk PBMC replicates and cell subsets were isolated. Two healthy male donors, one aged 18 to 30 and one aged 30 to 40 years, were included in the cohort. To track T-cell clones before and after primary and booster YFV17D yellow fever vaccination, bulk TCR alpha and beta repertoires were sequenced longitudinally. The research as a whole found: Because abundant contaminating clonotypes from the bulk population could be contained in FACS-sorted repertoires, computational filtering was required. Compared with the primary T-cell response, the secondary T-cell response was weaker but faster, peaking on day 5 rather than day 15. After the booster, most of the clones that had expanded following primary vaccination were detected again (almost 98% of CD4 and around 90% of CD8), which suggests that memory was broadly maintained. The study included only a couple of donors, which limits how far the findings can be generalized. A small share of clonotypes was detected in both CD4 and CD8 compartments, with the overlap likely arising from convergent recombination.

TCR cDNA was synthesized by 5'RACE template switching, through which a universal primer site and unique molecular identifiers were introduced. cDNA synthesis was primed from both the TCR alpha and TCR beta constant segments. Libraries were amplified in two PCR steps, with sample barcodes and sequencing adapters added in the second step. Sequencing of libraries was done on Illumina HiSeq 2500 (2x100 bp) or NovaSeq (2x150 bp). The authors processed their data as follows. Reads were demultiplexed and collapsed into UMI consensus sequences with MIGEC, and V(D)J alignment was performed with MiXCR. Using edgeR on replicate PBMC samples, clonotypes were called vaccine-responding if FDR was below 0.01 and the log2 fold change was above 5 up to day 15. Each bulk clonotype received a CD4 or CD8 identity based on whether the sequenced CD4 or CD8 repertoire contained that clonotype at higher abundance. Clones were called with MiXCR by TCRdb after fastp trimmed the public reads at Q25, and only in-frame beta chains were retained. Under each unique CDR3 protein, matching rows form one entry showing the most common genes and DNA. The V and J calls here are based on TCRdb, not the publication. In this sample the table shows around 610,000 distinct CDR3 sequences, roughly 14% of which occur a single time. The top ten clones comprise over 12% of the sample.

The sample's treatment or condition label, in plain terms: live attenuated yellow fever vaccine strain. At each blood-draw timepoint, two biological replicates of bulk PBMCs were collected. A standard Ficoll-Paque protocol was used to isolate PBMCs from peripheral blood. TriZol was used to extract RNA from bulk PBMCs, from CD4 and CD8 fractions, and from dextramer-positive and dextramer-negative fractions. The CDR3 has 15 amino acids, counting the end cysteine and phenylalanine. The retained sequence is limited to the CDR3, 45 bases, with the frame set at the first base. In the germline V gene, CDR1 corresponds to SGHTA and CDR2 to FQGNSA. V drops 6 bases and J drops 1 base, leaving 15 bases in between. This clonotype turned up a few times. Its recognized antigen is unknown. No quality values exist for individual bases; no much larger clone is one base distant.

This sequence originates from a man in his thirties or forties who received the YFV17D yellow fever vaccine. The chain was built from TRBV7-2 and TRBJ1-2, with the D gene uncertain. The specimen was PBMCs, collected on the day of the yellow fever booster vaccination. CDR3 loop: CASRGGVRGNYGYTF. The nucleotide sequence is TGTGCCAGCAGGGGCGGGGTGCGGGGTAACTATGGCTACACCTTC.